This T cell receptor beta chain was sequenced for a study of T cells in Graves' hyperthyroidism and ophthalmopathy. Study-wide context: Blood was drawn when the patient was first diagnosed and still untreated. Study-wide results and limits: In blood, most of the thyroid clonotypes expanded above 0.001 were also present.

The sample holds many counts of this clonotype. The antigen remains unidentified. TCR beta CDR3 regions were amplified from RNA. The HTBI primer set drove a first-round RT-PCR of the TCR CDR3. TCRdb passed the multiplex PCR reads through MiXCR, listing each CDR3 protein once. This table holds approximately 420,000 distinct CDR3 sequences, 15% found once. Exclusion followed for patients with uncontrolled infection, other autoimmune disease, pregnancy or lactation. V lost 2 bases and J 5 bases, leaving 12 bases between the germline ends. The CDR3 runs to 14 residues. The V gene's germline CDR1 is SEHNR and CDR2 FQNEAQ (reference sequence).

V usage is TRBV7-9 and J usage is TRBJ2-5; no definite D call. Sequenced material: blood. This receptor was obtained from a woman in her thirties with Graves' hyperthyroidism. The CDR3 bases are TGTGCCAGCAGCTTATCGAGACCCGGGGAGACCCAGTACTTC. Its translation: CASSLSRPGETQYF.